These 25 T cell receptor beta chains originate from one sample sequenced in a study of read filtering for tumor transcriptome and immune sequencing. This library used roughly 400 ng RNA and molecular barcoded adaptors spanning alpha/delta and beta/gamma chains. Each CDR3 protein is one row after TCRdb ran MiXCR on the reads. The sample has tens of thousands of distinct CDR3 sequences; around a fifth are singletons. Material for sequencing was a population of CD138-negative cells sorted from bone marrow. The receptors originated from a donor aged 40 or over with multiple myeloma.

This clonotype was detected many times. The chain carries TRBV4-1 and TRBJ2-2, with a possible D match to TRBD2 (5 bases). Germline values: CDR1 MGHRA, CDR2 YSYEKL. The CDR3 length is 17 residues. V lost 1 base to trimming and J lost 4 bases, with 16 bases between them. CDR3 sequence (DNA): TGCGCCAGCAGCCAAGGCCCCGGGCGCGCGGGCACCGGGGAGCTGTTTTTT. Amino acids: CASSQGPGRAGTGELFF.

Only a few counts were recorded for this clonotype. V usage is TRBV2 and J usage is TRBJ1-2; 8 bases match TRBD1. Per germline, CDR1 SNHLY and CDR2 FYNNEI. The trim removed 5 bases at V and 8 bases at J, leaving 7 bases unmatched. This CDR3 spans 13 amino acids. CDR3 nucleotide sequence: TGTGCCAGCAGTCAAACAGGGGGTCGGGGCTACACCTTC. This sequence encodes CASSQTGGRGYTF.

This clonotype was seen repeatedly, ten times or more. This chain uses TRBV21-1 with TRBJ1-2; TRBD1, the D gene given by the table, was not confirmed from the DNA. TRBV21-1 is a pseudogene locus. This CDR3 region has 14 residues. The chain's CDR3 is CASSKRAADYGYTF. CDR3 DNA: TGTGCCAGCAGCAAAAGGGCGGCTGACTATGGCTACACCTTC.

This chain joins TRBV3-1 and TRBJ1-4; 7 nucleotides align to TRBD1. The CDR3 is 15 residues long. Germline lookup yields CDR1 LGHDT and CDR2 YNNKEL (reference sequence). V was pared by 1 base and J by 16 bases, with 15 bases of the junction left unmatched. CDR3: CASSQAAGTAQVAFF. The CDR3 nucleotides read TGTGCCAGCAGCCAAGCCGCGGGGACAGCTCAAGTCGCGTTTTTT.

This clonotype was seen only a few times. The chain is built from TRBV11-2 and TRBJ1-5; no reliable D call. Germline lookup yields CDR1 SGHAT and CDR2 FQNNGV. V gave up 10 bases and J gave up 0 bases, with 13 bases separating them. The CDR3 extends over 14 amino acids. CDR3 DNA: TGTGCCAAATCCTTGGCCGTTAGCAATCAGCCCCAGCATTTT. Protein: CAKSLAVSNQPQHF.

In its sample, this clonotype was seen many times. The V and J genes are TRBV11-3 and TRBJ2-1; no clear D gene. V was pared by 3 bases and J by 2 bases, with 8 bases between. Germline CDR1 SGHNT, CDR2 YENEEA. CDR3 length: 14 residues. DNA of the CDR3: TGTGCCAGCAGCTTGCGCGGAGCCTACAATGAGCAGTTCTTC. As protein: CASSLRGAYNEQFF.

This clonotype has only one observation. The CDR3 here is CASSLASSYQETQYF. CDR3 nucleotide sequence: TGTGCCAGCAGCTTGGCCAGCAGTTACCAAGAGACCCAGTACTTC. The chain employs TRBV5-4 and TRBJ2-5; D gene uncertain. This CDR3 has 15 residues. Looked up from germline, CDR1 is SGHNT and CDR2 is YYREEE (reference sequence). V was clipped by 0 bases and J by 0 bases, with 9 bases between them.

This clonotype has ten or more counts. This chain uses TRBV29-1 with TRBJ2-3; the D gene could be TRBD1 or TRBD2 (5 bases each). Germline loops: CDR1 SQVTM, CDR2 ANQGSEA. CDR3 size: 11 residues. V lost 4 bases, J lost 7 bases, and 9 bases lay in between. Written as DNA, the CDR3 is TGCAGCGTTGGGGACCGGAATACGCAGTATTTT. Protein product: CSVGDRNTQYF.

Here the CDR3 DNA reads TGTGCCATCAGTGACAGCGGGGTCCACGAGACCCAGTACTTC. Its protein product is CAISDSGVHETQYF. The chain employs TRBV10-3 and TRBJ2-5; 7 bases align to TRBD2. The CDR3 spans 14 residues. V lost 3 bases to trimming and J lost 5 bases; unmatched junction nucleotides: 6. Germline CDR1 and CDR2: ENHRY and SYGVKD.

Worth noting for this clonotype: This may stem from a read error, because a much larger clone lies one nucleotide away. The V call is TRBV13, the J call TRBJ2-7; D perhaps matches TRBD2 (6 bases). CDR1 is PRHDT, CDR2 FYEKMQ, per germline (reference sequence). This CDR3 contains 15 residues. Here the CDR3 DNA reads TGTGCCAGCAGCTTCGGGACTCGCAGCTCCTACGGGCAGTACTTC. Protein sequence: CASSFGTRSSYGQYF.

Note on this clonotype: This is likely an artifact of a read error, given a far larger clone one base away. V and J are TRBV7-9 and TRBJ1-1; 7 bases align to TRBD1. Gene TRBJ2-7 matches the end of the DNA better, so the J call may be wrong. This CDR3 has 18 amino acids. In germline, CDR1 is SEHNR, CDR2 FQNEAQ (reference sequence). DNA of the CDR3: TGTGCCGGCAGCTTAGCTGGCGGTTTAAGGACAGGAGACTACGAGCAGTACTTC. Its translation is CAGSLAGGLRTGDYEQYF.

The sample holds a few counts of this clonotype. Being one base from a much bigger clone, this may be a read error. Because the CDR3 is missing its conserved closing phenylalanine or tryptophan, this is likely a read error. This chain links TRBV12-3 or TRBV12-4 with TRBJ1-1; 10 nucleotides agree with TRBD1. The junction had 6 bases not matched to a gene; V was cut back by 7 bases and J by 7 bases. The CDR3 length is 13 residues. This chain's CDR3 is CASTGTGVGEAFS. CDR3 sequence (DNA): TGTGCCAGCACCGGGACAGGGGTAGGTGAAGCTTTCTCT.

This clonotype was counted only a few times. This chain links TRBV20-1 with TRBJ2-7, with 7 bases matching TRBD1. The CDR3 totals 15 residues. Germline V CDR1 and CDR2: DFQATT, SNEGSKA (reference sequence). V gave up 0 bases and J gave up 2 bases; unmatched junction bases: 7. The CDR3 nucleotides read TGCAGTGCTAGAGATCCCCAGGGGGAACCCTACGAGCAGTACTTC. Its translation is CSARDPQGEPYEQYF.

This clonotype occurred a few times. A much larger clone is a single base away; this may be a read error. CDR3 amino acids: CATSRENLSTEAFF. CDR3 nucleotide sequence: TGTGCCACCAGCAGAGAAAACTTGAGCACTGAAGCTTTCTTT. The chain is built from TRBV15 and TRBJ1-1, with D uncertain. The CDR3 extends over 14 amino acids. The V gene's germline CDR1 is LNHNV and CDR2 YYDKDF (reference sequence). Trimming cost V 0 bases and J 4 bases, with 9 bases left between them.

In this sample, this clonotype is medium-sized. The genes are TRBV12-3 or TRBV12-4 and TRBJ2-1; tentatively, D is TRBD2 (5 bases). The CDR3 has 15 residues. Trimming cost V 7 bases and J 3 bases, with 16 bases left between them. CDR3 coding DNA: TGTGCCAGCACCGTCCGGGGTAGCCTCTACAATGAGCAGTTCTTC. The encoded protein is CASTVRGSLYNEQFF.

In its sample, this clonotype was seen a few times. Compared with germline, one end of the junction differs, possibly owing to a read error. The DNA of the CDR3 is TGCGCCAGCAGCTCGGACGTCCAGACCCTAGGCACAGATGCGCAGTATTTT. Protein product: CASSSDVQTLGTDAQYF. This chain joins TRBV5-1 and TRBJ2-3; D ambiguous. Germline V gives CDR1 SGHRS, CDR2 YFSETQ. The CDR3 runs 17 residues.

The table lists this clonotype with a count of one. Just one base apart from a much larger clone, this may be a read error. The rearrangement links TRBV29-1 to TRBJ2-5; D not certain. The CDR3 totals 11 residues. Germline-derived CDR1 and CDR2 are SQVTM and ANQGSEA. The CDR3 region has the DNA TGCGGCGTTTCTGACCAAGAGACCCAGTACTTC. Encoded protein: CGVSDQETQYF.

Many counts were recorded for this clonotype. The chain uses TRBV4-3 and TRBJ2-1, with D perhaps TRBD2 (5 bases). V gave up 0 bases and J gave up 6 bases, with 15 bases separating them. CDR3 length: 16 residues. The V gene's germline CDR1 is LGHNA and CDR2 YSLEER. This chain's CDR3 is CASSQDLLTAGNEQFF. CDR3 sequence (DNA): TGCGCCAGCAGCCAAGATTTACTGACGGCGGGCAATGAGCAGTTCTTC.

The CDR3 here is CASRSDPGRTEAFF. The CDR3 DNA follows: TGTGCCAGCAGATCCGATCCGGGGAGGACTGAAGCTTTCTTT. The gene calls are TRBV7-9 and TRBJ1-1, with D unresolved. There are 14 residues in the CDR3. V lost 6 bases and J lost 5, with 16 bases in between. Germline CDR1 is SEHNR and CDR2 is FQNEAQ (reference sequence).

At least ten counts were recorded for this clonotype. The CDR3 reads CATSDFPRGSGELFF. In DNA, the CDR3 is TGTGCCACCAGTGATTTTCCTAGAGGGTCCGGGGAGCTGTTTTTT. The chain joins TRBV24-1 to TRBJ2-2; D may be TRBD2 (5 bases). Trimming shortened V by 1 base and J by 6 bases, and 11 bases separated the two germline ends. Germline V gene sequence: CDR1 KGHDR, CDR2 SFDVKD. CDR3 length: 15 amino acids.

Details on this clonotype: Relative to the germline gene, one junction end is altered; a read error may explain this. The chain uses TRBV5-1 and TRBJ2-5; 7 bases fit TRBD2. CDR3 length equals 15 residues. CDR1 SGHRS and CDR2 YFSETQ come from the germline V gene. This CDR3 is CASGLPEGRGETQYF. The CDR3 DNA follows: TGCGCCAGCGGCTTGCCCGAAGGGAGGGGAGAGACCCAGTACTTC. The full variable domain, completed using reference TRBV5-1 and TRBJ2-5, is KAGVTQTPRYLIKTRGQQVTLSCSPISGHRSVSWYQQTPGQGLQFLFEYFSETQRNKGNFPGRFSGRQFSNSRSEMNVSTLELGDSALYLCASGLPEGRGETQYFGPGTRLLVL.

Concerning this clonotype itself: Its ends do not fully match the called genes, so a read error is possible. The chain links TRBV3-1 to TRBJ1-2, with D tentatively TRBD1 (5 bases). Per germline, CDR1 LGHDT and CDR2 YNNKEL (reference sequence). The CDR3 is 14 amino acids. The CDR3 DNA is TGTGCCAGCAGCCAAGCTACAGGTGCGGATGGCCACACCTTC. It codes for CASSQATGADGHTF.

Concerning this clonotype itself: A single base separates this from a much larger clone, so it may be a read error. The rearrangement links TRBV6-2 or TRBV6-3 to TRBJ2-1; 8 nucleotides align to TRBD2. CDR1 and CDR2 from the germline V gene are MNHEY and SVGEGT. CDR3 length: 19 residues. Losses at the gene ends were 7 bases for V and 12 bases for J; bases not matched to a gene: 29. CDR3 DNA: TGTGCCAGCAACCTGGACTGGCGGGAGGCCCAAGGTGTAGGCTATGGGCAGTTCTTC. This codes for CASNLDWREAQGVGYGQFF.

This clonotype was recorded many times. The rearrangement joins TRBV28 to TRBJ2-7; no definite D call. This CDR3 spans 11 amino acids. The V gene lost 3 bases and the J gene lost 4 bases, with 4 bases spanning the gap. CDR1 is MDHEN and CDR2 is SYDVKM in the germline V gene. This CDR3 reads CASSLVYEQYF. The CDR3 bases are TGTGCCAGCAGTTTGGTTTACGAGCAGTACTTC.

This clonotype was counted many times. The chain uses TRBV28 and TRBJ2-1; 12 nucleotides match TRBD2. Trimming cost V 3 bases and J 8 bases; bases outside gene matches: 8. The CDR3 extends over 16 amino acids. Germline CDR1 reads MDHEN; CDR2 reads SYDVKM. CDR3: CASSFLTSGSRYEQFF. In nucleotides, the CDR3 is TGTGCCAGCAGTTTCCTGACTAGCGGGAGCCGTTATGAGCAGTTCTTC.